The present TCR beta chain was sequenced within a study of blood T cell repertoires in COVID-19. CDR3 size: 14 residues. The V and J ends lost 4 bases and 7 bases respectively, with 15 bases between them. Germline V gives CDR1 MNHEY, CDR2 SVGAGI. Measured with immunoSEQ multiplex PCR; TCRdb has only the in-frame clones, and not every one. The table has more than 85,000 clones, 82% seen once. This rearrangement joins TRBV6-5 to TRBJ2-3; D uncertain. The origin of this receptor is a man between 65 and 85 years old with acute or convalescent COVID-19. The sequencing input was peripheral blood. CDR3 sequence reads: CASSSYDSLYTQYF. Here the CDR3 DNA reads TGTGCCAGCAGTTCCTACGATTCTCTTTATACGCAGTATTTT.